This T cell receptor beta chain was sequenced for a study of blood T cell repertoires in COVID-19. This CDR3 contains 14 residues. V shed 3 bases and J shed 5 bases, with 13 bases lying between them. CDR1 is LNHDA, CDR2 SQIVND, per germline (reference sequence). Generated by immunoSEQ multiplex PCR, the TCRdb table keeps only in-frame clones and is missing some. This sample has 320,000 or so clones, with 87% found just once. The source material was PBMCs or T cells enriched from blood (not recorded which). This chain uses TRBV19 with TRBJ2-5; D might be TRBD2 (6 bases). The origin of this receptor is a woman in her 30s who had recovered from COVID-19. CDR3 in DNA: TGTGCCAGTAGTATCGGGGGATTTGGGGAGACCCAGTACTTC. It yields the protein CASSIGGFGETQYF.